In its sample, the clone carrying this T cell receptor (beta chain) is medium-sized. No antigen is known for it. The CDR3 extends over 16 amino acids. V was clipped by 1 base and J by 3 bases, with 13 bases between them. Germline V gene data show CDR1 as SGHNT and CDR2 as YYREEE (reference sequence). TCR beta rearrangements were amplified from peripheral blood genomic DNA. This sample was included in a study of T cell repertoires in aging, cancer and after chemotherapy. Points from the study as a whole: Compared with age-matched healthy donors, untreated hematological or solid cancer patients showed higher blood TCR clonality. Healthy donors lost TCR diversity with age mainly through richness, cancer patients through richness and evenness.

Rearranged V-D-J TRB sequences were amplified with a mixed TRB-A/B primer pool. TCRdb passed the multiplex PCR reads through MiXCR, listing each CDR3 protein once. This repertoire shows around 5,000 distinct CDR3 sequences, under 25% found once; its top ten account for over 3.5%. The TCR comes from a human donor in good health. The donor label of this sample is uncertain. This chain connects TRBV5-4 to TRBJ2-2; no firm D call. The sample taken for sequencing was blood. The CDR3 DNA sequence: TGTGCCAGCAGCTTGAAGGTTAGCTCGGACACCGGGGAGCTGTTTTTT. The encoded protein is CASSLKVSSDTGELFF.